This TCR beta chain came from a study of cytomegalovirus exposure and HLA in healthy donors. Broader study findings: Researchers catalogued approximately 170 TCR beta chains as cytomegalovirus-associated. Productive status was seen about 90% or about 30% of the time for most TCR beta V segments in an earlier analysis.

Use of 60 Vbeta and 13 Jbeta primers characterized the PCR. Measured with immunoSEQ multiplex PCR; TCRdb has only the in-frame clones, and not every one. The repertoire table contains some 200,000 clones. Concerning this clone: Its specificity is not known.

V shed 8 bases, J shed 7 bases, and the junction held 17 bases outside the gene matches. Germline CDR1 and CDR2: SNHLY and FYNNEI. This CDR3 contains 17 residues. J is TRBJ2-7 and V is TRBV2; TRBD2 matches 13 bases. The sequencing input was PBMCs. The receptor was derived from a woman aged 18-29 years in good health and CMV-seropositive. The CDR3 DNA follows: TGTGCCAGCCTCCTGACTAGCGGGGGGACATTTGTATGGGAGCAGTACTTC. Protein: CASLLTSGGTFVWEQYF.